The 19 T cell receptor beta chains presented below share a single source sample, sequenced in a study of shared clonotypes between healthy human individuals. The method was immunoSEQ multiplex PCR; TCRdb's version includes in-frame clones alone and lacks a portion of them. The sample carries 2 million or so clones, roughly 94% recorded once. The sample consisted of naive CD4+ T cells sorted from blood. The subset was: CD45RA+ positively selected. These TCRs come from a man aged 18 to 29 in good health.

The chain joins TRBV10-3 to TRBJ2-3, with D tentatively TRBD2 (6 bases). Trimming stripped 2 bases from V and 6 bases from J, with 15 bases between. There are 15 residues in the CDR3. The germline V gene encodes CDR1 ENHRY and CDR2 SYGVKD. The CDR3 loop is CAISEDWGGRDTQYF. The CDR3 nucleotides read TGTGCCATCAGTGAGGACTGGGGAGGTAGGGATACGCAGTATTTT.

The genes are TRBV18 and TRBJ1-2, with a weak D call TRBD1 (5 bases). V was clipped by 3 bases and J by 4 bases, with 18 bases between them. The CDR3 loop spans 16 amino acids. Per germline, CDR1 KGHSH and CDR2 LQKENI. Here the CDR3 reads CASSPKFRDGGYGYTF. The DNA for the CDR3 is TGTGCCAGCTCACCGAAATTCCGGGACGGAGGCTATGGCTACACCTTC.

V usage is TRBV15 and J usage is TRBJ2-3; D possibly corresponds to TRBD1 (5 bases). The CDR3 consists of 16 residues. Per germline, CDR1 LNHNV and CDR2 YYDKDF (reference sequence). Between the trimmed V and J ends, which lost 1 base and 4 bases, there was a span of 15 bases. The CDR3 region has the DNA TGTGCCACCAGCAGAGGGCACCAGGGTGGCGCAGATACGCAGTATTTT. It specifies CATSRGHQGGADTQYF.

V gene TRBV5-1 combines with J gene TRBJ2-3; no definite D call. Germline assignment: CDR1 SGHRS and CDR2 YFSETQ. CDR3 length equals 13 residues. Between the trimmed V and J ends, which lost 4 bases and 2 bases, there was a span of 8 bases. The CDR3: CASSAPDTDTQYF. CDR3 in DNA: TGCGCCAGCAGCGCGCCAGACACAGATACGCAGTATTTT.

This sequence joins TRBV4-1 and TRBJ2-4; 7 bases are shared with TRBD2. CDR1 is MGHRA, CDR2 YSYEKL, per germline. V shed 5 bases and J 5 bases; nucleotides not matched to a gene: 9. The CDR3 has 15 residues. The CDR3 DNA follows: TGCGCCAGCAGCGACCGGACTAGGGCCCAAAACATTCAGTACTTC. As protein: CASSDRTRAQNIQYF.

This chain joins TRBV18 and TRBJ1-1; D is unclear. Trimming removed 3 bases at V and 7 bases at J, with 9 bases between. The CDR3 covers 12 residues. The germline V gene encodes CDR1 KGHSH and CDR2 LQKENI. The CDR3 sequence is CASSPYTIEAFF. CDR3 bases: TGTGCCAGCTCACCGTATACCATTGAAGCTTTCTTT.

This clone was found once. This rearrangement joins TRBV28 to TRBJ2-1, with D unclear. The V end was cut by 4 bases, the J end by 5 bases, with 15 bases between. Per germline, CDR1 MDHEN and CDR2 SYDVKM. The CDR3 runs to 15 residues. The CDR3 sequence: CASSSWTSKNNEQFF. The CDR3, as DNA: TGTGCCAGCAGTTCATGGACGTCCAAGAACAATGAGCAGTTCTTC.

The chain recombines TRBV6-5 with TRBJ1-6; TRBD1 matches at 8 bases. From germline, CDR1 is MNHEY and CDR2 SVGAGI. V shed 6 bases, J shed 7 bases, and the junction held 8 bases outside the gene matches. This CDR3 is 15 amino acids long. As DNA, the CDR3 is TGTGCCAGCAGCCAGCGGGGGACAGGAAATTCACCCCTCCACTTT. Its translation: CASSQRGTGNSPLHF.

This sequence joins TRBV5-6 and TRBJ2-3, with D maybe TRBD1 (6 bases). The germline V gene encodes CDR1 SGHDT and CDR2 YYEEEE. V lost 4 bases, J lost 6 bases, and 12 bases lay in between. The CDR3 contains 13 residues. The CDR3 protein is CASSVQGSDTQYF. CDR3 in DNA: TGTGCCAGCAGCGTACAGGGTTCGGATACGCAGTATTTT.

The CDR3 DNA follows: TGCGCCAGCAGTGCGGCAGGGCGGAGGGAGACCCAGTACTTC. Protein product: CASSAAGRRETQYF. V gene TRBV10-1 combines with J gene TRBJ2-5, with D possibly called TRBD1 or TRBD2 (5 bases each). Germline V gene data show CDR1 as WNHNN and CDR2 as SYGVQD (reference sequence). There are 14 residues in the CDR3. With 4 bases removed from V and 5 bases from J, the gap between germline ends came to 14 bases.

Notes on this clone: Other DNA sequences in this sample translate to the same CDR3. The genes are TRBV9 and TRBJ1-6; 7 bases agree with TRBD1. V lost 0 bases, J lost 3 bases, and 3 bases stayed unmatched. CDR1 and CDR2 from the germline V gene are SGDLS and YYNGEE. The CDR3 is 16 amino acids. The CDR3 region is CASSVGSGGYNSPLHF. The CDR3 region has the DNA TGTGCCAGCAGCGTAGGGTCAGGGGGCTATAATTCACCCCTCCACTTT.

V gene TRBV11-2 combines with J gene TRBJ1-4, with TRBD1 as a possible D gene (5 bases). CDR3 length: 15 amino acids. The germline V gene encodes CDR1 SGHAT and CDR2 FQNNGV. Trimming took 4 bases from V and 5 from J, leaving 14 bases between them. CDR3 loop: CASSSSGTSNEKLFF. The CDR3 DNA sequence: TGTGCCAGCAGCTCCTCCGGGACCTCAAATGAAAAACTGTTTTTT.

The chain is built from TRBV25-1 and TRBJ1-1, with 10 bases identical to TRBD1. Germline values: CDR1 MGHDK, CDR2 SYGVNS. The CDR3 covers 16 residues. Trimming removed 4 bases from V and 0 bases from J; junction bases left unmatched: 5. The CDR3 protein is CASSAPGTGVNTEAFF. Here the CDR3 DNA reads TGTGCCAGCAGTGCCCCCGGGACAGGGGTGAACACTGAAGCTTTCTTT. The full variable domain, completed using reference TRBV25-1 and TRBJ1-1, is EADIYQTPRYLVIGTGKKITLECSQTMGHDKMYWYQQDPGMELHLIHYSYGVNSTEKGDLSSESTVSRIRTEHFPLTLESARPSHTSQYLCASSAPGTGVNTEAFFGQGTRLTVV.

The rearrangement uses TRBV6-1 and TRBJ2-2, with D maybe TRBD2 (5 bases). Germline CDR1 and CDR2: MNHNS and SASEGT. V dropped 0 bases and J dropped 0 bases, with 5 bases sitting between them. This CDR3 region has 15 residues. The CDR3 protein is CASSEARANTGELFF. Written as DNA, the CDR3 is TGTGCCAGCAGTGAAGCGAGGGCGAACACCGGGGAGCTGTTTTTT.

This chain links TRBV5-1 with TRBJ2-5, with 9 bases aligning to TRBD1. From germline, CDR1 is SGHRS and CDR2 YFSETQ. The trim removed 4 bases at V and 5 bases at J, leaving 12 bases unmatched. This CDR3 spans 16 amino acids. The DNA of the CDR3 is TGCGCCAGCAGCCCCACCGGGACAGGGAACGTGGAGACCCAGTACTTC. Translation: CASSPTGTGNVETQYF.

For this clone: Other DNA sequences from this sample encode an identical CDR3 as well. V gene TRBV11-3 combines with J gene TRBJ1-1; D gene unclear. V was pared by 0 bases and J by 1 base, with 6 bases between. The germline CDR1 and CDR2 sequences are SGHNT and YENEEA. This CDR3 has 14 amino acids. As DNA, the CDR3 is TGTGCCAGCAGCTTAGACGGTACGAACACTGAAGCTTTCTTT. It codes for CASSLDGTNTEAFF. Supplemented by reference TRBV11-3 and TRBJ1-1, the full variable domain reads EAGVVQSPRYKIIEKKQPVAFWCNPISGHNTLYWYLQNLGQGPELLIRYENEEAVDDSQLPKDRFSAERLKGVDSTLKIQPAELGDSAVYLCASSLDGTNTEAFFGQGTRLTVV.

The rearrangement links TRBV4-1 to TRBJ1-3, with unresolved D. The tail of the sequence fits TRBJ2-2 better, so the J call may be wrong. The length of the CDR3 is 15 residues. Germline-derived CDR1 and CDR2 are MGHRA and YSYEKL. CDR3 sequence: CASSPTNKNTGELFF. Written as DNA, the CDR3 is TGCGCCAGCAGTCCCACGAATAAGAACACCGGGGAGCTGTTTTTT.

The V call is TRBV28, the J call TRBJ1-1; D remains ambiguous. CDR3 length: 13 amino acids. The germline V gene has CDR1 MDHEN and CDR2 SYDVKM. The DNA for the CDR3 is TGTGCAAGTTCACAGACCATGAACACTGAAGCTTTCTTT. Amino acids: CASSQTMNTEAFF.

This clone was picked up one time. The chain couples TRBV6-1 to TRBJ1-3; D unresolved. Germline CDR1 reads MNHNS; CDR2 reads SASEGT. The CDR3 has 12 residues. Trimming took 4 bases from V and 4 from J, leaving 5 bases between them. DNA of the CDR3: TGTGCCAGCAGTGTTCAGGGAAACACCATATATTTT. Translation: CASSVQGNTIYF.